The TCR beta chain described here comes from a study of blood T cell repertoires in COVID-19. Study background: PBMCs, B-cell-depleted T cells, or T cells provided the cDNA or gDNA that made up the material.

The CDR3 has 14 amino acids. The germline V gene encodes CDR1 MNHEY and CDR2 SVGAGI. The trim removed 2 bases at V and 5 bases at J, leaving 5 bases unmatched. TCRdb's copy holds only in-frame clones and misses some; the assay was immunoSEQ multiplex PCR. Of over 200,000 clones in the sample, 65% to 85% were seen once. This clone appeared a single time. The same CDR3 is also encoded by other DNA sequences in this sample. The rearrangement links TRBV6-5 to TRBJ1-1, with TRBD1 matching 7 bases. The sample consisted of peripheral blood. The source is a middle-aged man with active or convalescent COVID-19. CDR3 residues: CASSYSQGGTEAFF. CDR3 nucleotide sequence: TGTGCCAGCAGTTACAGCCAGGGGGGAACTGAAGCTTTCTTT.